The 16 T cell receptor beta chains below come from one sample, sequenced in a study of metastatic and nonmetastatic thyroid tumors. Prior to thyroid surgery, none of the patients had received any treatment. From the PCR reads, TCRdb re-called clones with MiXCR. The sample shows tens of thousands of clones, 20% to 25% of them seen only once. Material: tumor tissue. The receptors were gathered from a female donor with papillary thyroid cancer or a benign thyroid nodule (not recorded which). Some clones in this sample may be carry-over from other donors' samples.

For this clone: Since no conserved phenylalanine or tryptophan closes the CDR3, a read error is the likely cause. The chain joins TRBV10-2 to TRBJ2-7; tentative D call: TRBD1 (5 bases). The length of the CDR3 is 11 residues. Per germline, CDR1 WSHSY and CDR2 SAAADI. DNA for the CDR3: TGCTCCAGCAGCAGGGTCTACGAGCAGTACCTC. It translates to CSSSRVYEQYL.

By share of the sample, this clone is medium-sized. The chain has TRBV20-1 and TRBJ1-5; D possibly corresponds to TRBD1 (5 bases). The V gene lost 3 bases and the J gene lost 5 bases, with 11 bases spanning the gap. The germline V gene has CDR1 DFQATT and CDR2 SNEGSKA (reference sequence). This CDR3 has 13 amino acids. Here the CDR3 reads CSARGEGDQPQHF. DNA of the CDR3: TGCAGTGCTAGGGGGGAAGGGGATCAGCCCCAGCATTTT.

This clone was counted at least ten times. Distinct nucleotide sequences in the sample also encode this CDR3. The chain combines TRBV29-1 with TRBJ2-5; D gene uncertain. CDR3 length: 13 amino acids. The germline V gene has CDR1 SQVTM and CDR2 ANQGSEA. V was pared by 6 bases and J by 4 bases, with 15 bases between. CDR3 DNA: TGCAGCGTGGATTATCGGGCCTCAGAGACCCAGTACTTC. Protein product: CSVDYRASETQYF. Variable domain in full (rest from reference TRBV29-1 and TRBJ2-5): SAVISQKPSRDICQRGTSLTIQCQVDSQVTMMFWYRQQPGQSLTLIATANQGSEATYESGFVIDKFPISRPNLTFSTLTVSNMSPEDSSIYLCSVDYRASETQYFGPGTRLLVL.

This chain uses TRBV28 with TRBJ2-7, with 9 bases aligning to TRBD1. The V gene's germline CDR1 is MDHEN and CDR2 SYDVKM. CDR3 length equals 13 residues. V trimming: 6 bases; J trimming: 6 bases; junction bases outside the gene matches: 6. CDR3 nucleotide sequence: TGTGCCAGCAGGTTACAGGGGGCAGGCGAGCAGTACTTC. Translated: CASRLQGAGEQYF.

This clone appeared many times. The J gene is TRBJ2-7, the V gene TRBV10-1, with a weak D call TRBD2 (5 bases). Germline assignment: CDR1 WNHNN and CDR2 SYGVQD (reference sequence). The CDR3 loop spans 13 amino acids. V was clipped by 2 bases and J by 2 bases, with 7 bases between them. The CDR3, as DNA: TGCGCCAGCAGTGAGGTCGGGGCCTACGAGCAGTACTTC. This encodes CASSEVGAYEQYF.

Worth noting for this clone: The conserved final phenylalanine or tryptophan is absent from the CDR3, which likely points to a read error. The CDR3 sequence is CAISPSYDGELFL. In DNA form, the CDR3 reads TGTGCCATCAGCCCCTCCTACGACGGGGAGCTGTTTCTT. The chain recombines TRBV9 with TRBJ2-2; D is uncertain. Germline V lookup: CDR1 SGDLS, CDR2 YYNGEE. The CDR3 covers 13 residues.

Ten or more counts support this clone. The rearrangement uses TRBV15 and TRBJ1-1; the D gene is possibly TRBD1 (6 bases). This CDR3 region has 17 residues. Germline V gene sequence: CDR1 LNHNV, CDR2 YYDKDF (reference sequence). The germline V and J ends were trimmed by 0 bases and 1 base, with 15 bases remaining between them. As DNA, the CDR3 is TGTGCCACCAGCAGAGAGGGGGCTCTGACAGGGAACACTGAAGCTTTCTTT. It codes for CATSREGALTGNTEAFF.

This clone was counted between two and nine times. The chain joins TRBV5-1 to TRBJ1-1; 7 positions match TRBD1. After removal of 0 bases from V and 7 bases from J, the junction contained 3 bases not matched to a gene. The CDR3 is 13 residues long. The germline V gene encodes CDR1 SGHRS and CDR2 YFSETQ. The CDR3 loop reads CASSLDGQVEAFF. For the CDR3, the DNA is TGCGCCAGCAGCTTGGATGGACAGGTTGAAGCTTTCTTT.

In this sample, this clone is medium-sized. The genes are TRBV24-1 and TRBJ1-2, with TRBD1 matching over 8 bases. Trimming removed 4 bases from V and 6 bases from J; junction bases left unmatched: 6. Germline V gene data show CDR1 as KGHDR and CDR2 as SFDVKD. This CDR3 has 14 amino acids. As DNA, the CDR3 is TGTGCCACCAGTGACACCAGGGGGCTGGATGGCTACACCTTC. This encodes CATSDTRGLDGYTF.

About this clone itself: At one of its ends the junction is not consistent with the germline gene, which may arise from a read error. V is TRBV5-1 and J is TRBJ2-5; D gene ambiguous. The CDR3 length is 14 residues. CDR1 SGHRS and CDR2 YFSETQ come from the germline V gene. CDR3 in DNA: TGCGCCAGCAGCTTGTTCCAAGACCAAGAGACGCAGTACTTC. It is translated as CASSLFQDQETQYF.

This clone has a handful of counts. The junction does not match germline at one end; this may be a read error. The chain uses TRBV6-1 and TRBJ2-7; the D is unclear. Germline CDR1 and CDR2: MNHNS and SASEGT. The CDR3 length is 12 residues. The CDR3 region is CASSLSVYEHYF. The CDR3 coding sequence is TGTGCCAGCAGTCTGTCGGTTTACGAGCATTACTTC.

This clone was detected a few times. Because the CDR3 is missing its conserved closing phenylalanine or tryptophan, this is likely a read error. This chain joins TRBV4-2 and TRBJ2-1, with TRBD2 matching over 12 bases. V lost 0 bases, J lost 0 bases, and 9 bases stayed unmatched. CDR1 LGHNA and CDR2 YNFKEQ come from the germline V gene. The CDR3 extends over 20 amino acids. CDR3 in amino acids: CASSQETSGSFWASYNEQFS. CDR3 in DNA: TGTGCCAGCAGCCAAGAGACTAGCGGGAGTTTCTGGGCCTCCTACAATGAGCAGTTCTCC.

The chain is built from TRBV11-2 and TRBJ2-2; 7 bases fit TRBD2. Trimming cost V 5 bases and J 4 bases; bases outside gene matches: 10. Germline V gene lookup returns CDR1 SGHAT and CDR2 FQNNGV. The CDR3 has 16 amino acids. DNA for the CDR3: TGTGCCAGCAGCGTAGGTGTAGCGGGTGTCACCGGGGAGCTGTTTTTT. Translating gives CASSVGVAGVTGELFF.

This clone was seen at least ten times. CDR3 in DNA: TGTGCCAGCAGCTTAAGCGGGGCCCCCTCCTACGAGCAGTACTTC. It encodes CASSLSGAPSYEQYF. The chain joins TRBV7-9 to TRBJ2-7; 7 bases fit TRBD2. CDR3 length: 15 amino acids. The ends lost 2 bases at V and 0 bases at J; junction bases unmatched: 4. The V gene's germline CDR1 is SEHNR and CDR2 FQNEAQ (reference sequence).

This clone has a count of ten or more. In DNA form, the CDR3 reads TGTGCCACCAGCAGAGATAGGGGCAGCGACACTGAAGCTTTCTTT. This gives the protein CATSRDRGSDTEAFF. The chain is built from TRBV15 and TRBJ1-1, with a tentative D call TRBD1 (5 bases). V was pared by 0 bases and J by 3 bases, with 11 bases between. Germline CDR1 is LNHNV and CDR2 is YYDKDF (reference sequence). The CDR3 runs 15 residues. Drawing the rest from reference TRBV15 and TRBJ1-1, the complete variable domain is DAMVIQNPRYQVTQFGKPVTLSCSQTLNHNVMYWYQQKSSQAPKLLFHYYDKDFNNEADTPDNFQSRRPNTSFCFLDIRSPGLGDTAMYLCATSRDRGSDTEAFFGQGTRLTVV.

This clone appeared a few times. The gene calls are TRBV19 and TRBJ2-3; D might be TRBD2 (5 bases). The V end was cut by 10 bases, the J end by 0 bases, with 14 bases between. Per germline, CDR1 LNHDA and CDR2 SQIVND (reference sequence). The CDR3 runs 14 residues. This CDR3 is CAIRRSSSTDTQYF. The CDR3 coding sequence is TGTGCCATTAGGAGGTCCTCTAGCACAGATACGCAGTATTTT.